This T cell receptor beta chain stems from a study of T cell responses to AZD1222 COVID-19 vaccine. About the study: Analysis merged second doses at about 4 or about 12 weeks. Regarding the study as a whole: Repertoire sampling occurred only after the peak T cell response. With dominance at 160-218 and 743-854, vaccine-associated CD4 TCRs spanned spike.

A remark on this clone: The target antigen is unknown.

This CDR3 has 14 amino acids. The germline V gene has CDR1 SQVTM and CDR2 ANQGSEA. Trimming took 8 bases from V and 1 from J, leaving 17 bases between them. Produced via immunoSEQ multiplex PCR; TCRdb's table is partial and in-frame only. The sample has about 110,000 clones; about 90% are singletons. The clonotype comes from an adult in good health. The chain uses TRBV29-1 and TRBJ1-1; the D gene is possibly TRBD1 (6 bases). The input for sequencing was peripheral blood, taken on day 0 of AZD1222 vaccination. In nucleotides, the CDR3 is TGCAGCCCCCGGGCAGGCAGGGGGAACACTGAAGCTTTCTTT. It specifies CSPRAGRGNTEAFF.